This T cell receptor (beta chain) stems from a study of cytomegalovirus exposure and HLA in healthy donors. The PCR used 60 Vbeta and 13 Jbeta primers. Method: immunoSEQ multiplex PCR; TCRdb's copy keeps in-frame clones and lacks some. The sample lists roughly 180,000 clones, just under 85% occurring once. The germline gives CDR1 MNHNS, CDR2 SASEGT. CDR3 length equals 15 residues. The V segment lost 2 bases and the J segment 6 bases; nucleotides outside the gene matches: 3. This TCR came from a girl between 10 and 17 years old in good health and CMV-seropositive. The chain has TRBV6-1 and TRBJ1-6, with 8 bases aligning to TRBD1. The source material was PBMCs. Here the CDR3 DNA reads TGTGCCAGCAGTGAACAGGACAGGGCTAATTCACCCCTCCACTTT. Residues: CASSEQDRANSPLHF.